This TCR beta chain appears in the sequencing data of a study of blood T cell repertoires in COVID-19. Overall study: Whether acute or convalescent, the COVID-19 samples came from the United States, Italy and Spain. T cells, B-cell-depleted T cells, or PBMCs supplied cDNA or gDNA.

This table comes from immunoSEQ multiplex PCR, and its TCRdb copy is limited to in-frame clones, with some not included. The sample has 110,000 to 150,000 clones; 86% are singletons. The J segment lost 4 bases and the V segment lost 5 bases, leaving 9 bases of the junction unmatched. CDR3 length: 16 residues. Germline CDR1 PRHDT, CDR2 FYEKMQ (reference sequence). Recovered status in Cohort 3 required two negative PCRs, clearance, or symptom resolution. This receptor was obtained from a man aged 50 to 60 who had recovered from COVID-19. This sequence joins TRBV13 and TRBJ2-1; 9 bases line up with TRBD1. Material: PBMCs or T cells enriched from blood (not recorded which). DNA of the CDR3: TGTGCCAGCAGCCCCCGCCAGGGGACAGGGTACAATGAGCAGTTCTTC. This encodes CASSPRQGTGYNEQFF.